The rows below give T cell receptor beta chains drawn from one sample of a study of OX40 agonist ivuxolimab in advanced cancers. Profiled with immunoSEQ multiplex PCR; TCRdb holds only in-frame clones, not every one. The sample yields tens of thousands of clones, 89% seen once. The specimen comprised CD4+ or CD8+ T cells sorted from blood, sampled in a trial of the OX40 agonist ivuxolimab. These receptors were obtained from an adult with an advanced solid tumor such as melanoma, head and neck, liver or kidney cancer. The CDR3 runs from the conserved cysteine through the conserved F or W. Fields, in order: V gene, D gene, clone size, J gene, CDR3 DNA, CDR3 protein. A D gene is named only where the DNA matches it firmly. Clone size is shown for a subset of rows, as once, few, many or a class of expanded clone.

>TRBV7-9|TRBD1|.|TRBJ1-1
TGTGCCAGCAGCTTGGGACAGGGTGGAGGCACTGAAGCTTTCTTT
CASSLGQGGGTEAFF
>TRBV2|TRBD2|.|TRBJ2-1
TGTGCCAGCGGGCCTGGACTAGCGAGTAATGAGCAGTTCTTC
CASGPGLASNEQFF
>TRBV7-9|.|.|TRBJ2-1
TGTGCCAGCAGCTTAAGGGGGCTAGCGGCGGGTGATGAGCAGTTCTTC
CASSLRGLAAGDEQFF
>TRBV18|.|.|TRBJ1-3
TGTGCCAGCTCACCAACAGGGAGCTCTCGAGGAAACACCATATATTTT
CASSPTGSSRGNTIYF
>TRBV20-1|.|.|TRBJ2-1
TGCAGTGCTAGATGGAATGAGCAGTTCTTC
CSARWNEQFF
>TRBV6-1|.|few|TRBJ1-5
TGTGCCAGCAGCGGCCTCGCAGGGCAGCCCCAGCATTTT
CASSGLAGQPQHF
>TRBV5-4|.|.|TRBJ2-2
TGTGCCAGCAGCTTGGAAGGGAGCACCGGGGAGCTGTTTTTT
CASSLEGSTGELFF
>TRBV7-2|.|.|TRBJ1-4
TGTGCCAGCAGCTTACTGAATGAAAAACTGTTTTTT
CASSLLNEKLFF
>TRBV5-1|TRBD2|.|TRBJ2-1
TGCGCCAGCAGCGTCACTAGCGGGGACTACAATGAGCAGTTCTTC
CASSVTSGDYNEQFF
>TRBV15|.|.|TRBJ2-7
TGTGCCACCAGCAGAGAATTCGACGGCCCGCAGTACTTC
CATSREFDGPQYF
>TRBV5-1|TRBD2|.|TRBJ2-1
TGCGCCAGCAGCGCAGGGACTACCGCTCTACGACAGCAGTTCTTC
CASSAGTTALRQQFF
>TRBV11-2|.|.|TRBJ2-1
TGTGCCAGCAGCTTACGGGTGGTGCGGGGTAGCTCCTACAATGAGCAGTTCTTC
CASSLRVVRGSSYNEQFF
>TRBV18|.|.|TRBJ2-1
TGTGCCAGCTCACCGGGCACCCTGGGACTCTATGAGCAGTTCTTC
CASSPGTLGLYEQFF
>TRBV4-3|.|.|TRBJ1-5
TGCGCCAGCAGCCAAGTGCCAAGTTATAGCAATCAGCCCCAGCATTTT
CASSQVPSYSNQPQHF
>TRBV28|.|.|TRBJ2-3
TGTGCCAGCAGTTTGATACAAGGCGGCACAGATACGCAGTATTTT
CASSLIQGGTDTQYF
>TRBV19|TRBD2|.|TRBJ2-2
TGTGCCAGTAGTACCGGACTAGCGGACTGGTCCGGGGAGCTGTTTTTT
CASSTGLADWSGELFF
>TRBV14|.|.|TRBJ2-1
TGTGCCAGCAGCCAAGGGACCGACAATGAGCAGTTCTTC
CASSQGTDNEQFF
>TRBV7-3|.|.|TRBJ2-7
TGTGCCAGCACCTGGACTCCACCGGCCTACGAGCAGTACTTC
CASTWTPPAYEQYF
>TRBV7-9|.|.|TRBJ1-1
TGTGCCAGCAGCCGTGCGGGGTCGGAAGCTTTCTTT
CASSRAGSEAFF
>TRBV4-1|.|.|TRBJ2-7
TGCGCCAGCAGGCAGGCACACTTTAGCTCCTACGAGCAGTACTTC
CASRQAHFSSYEQYF
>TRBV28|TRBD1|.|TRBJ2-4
TGTGCCAGCAAATCTCTCCTGCAGGGGGACATTCAGTACTTC
CASKSLLQGDIQYF
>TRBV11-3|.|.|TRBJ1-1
TGTGCCAGCAGCGCCGGTAGGAGGAACACTGAAGCTTTCTTT
CASSAGRRNTEAFF
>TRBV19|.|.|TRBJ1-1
TGTGCCAGTAGTATTGATGGGTACAGTGAAGCTTTCTTT
CASSIDGYSEAFF
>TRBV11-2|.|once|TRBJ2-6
TGTGCCAGCACCTCTTACTCTGGGGCCAACGTCCTGACTTTC
CASTSYSGANVLTF
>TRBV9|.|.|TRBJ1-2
TGTGCCAGCGAACCGGGCATTAACTATGGCTACACCTTC
CASEPGINYGYTF
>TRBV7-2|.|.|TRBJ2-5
TGTGCCAGCAGCTTAGCGTGGGGGCACGAGACCCAGTACTTC
CASSLAWGHETQYF
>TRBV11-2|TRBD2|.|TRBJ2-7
TGTGCCAGCAGCTTTACGACCGGGACTAGCGGCTACGAGCAGTACTTC
CASSFTTGTSGYEQYF
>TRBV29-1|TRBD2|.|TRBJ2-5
TGCAGCGTTGACCGGACTAGCGGGAGAGTGGAGACCCAGTACTTC
CSVDRTSGRVETQYF
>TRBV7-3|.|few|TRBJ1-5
TGTGCCAGCAGCTTGGACTTCAATCAGCCCCAGCATTTT
CASSLDFNQPQHF
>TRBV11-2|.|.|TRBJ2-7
TGTGCCAGCAGCTTTGGGACCGGAGGGGTGGGGGAGCAGTACTTC
CASSFGTGGVGEQYF
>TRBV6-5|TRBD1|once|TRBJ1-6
TGTGCCAGCAGTTACATGCGACAGGGTCGATCACCCCTCCACTTT
CASSYMRQGRSPLHF
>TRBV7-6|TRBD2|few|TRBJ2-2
TGTGCCAGCAGCCTAATAGCGGGAGGCGAGACCGGGGAGCTGTTTTTT
CASSLIAGGETGELFF
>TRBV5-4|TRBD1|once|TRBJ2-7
TGTGCCAGCAGCAAAGACCCAGGGGGATCCTACGAGCAGTACTTC
CASSKDPGGSYEQYF
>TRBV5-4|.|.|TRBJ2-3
TGTGCCAGCAGCTTAACAGTAACTAGCACAGATACGCAGTATTTT
CASSLTVTSTDTQYF
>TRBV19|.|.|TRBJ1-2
TGTGCCAGTAGTACGAGCGCCACGGGGGGCTACGGCTACACCTTC
CASSTSATGGYGYTF
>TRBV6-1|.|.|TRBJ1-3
TGTGCCAGCAGTGCCTACTTTAGGACCTCCTCTGGAAACACCATATATTTT
CASSAYFRTSSGNTIYF
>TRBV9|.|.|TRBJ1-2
TGTGCCAGCAGCGTAGTCCCAGACGGCTATGGCTACACCTTC
CASSVVPDGYGYTF
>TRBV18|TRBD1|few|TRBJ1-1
TGTGCCAGCTCTTCCTGGACAGGGGTCACTGAAGCTTTCTTT
CASSSWTGVTEAFF
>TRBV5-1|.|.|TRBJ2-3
TGCGCCAGCAGCTTAGCGTGGGGGCAGGTAGATACGCAGTATTTT
CASSLAWGQVDTQYF
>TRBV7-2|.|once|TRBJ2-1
TGTGCCAGCAGCGCGGCGGGGTTGGGCTCCTACAATGAGCAGTTCTTC
CASSAAGLGSYNEQFF
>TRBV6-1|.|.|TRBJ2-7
TGTGCCAGCTCTAGGGGGGGTTCCTACGAGCAGTACTTC
CASSRGGSYEQYF
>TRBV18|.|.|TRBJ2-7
TGTGCCAGCTCCGAAACGAACAGGGGGGGGGCCTACGAGCAGTACTTC
CASSETNRGGAYEQYF
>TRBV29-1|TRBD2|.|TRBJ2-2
TGCAGCGTTGAGGGAGGGGTCGACACCGGGGAGCTGTTTTTT
CSVEGGVDTGELFF
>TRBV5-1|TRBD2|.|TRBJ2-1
TGCGCCAGCAGCCCCTTAGCGGGAAAGGGCGATGAGCAGTTCTTC
CASSPLAGKGDEQFF
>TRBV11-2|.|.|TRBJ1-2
TGTGCCAGCAGTCTCGACGGGGGGGCTTACTATGGCTACACCTTC
CASSLDGGAYYGYTF
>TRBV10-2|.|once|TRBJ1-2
TGCGCCAGCAGTGAATATAGGGCAGGGTACACGTATGGCTACACCTTC
CASSEYRAGYTYGYTF
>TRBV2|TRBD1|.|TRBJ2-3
TGTGCCAGCAGTGGACAGGGGTCAACAGATACGCAGTATTTT
CASSGQGSTDTQYF
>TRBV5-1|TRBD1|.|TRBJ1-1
TGCGCCAGCAGCCCCGGGACAGGGTCTTTCACTGAAGCTTTCTTT
CASSPGTGSFTEAFF
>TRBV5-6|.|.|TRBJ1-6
TGTGCCAGCCGACCCAGGGGTGGTAATTCACCCCTCCACTTT
CASRPRGGNSPLHF